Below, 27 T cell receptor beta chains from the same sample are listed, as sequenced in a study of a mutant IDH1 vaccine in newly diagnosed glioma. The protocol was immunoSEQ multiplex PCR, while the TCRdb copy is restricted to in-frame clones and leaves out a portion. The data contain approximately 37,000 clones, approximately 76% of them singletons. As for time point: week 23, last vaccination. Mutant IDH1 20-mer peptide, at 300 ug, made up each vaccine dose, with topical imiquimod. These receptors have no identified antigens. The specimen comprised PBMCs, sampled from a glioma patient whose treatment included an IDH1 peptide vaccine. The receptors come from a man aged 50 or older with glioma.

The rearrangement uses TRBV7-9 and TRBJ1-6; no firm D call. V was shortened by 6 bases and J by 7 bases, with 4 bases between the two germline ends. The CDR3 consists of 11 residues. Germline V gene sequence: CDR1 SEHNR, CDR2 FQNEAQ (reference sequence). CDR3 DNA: TGTGCCAGCAGTCTGAATTCACCCCTCCACTTT. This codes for CASSLNSPLHF.

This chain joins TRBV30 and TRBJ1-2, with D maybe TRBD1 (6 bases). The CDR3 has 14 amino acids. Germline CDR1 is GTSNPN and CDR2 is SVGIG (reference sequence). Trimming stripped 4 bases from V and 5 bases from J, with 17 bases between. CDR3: CAWITGGGGYGYTF. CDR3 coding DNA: TGTGCCTGGATCACAGGCGGGGGCGGGTATGGCTACACCTTC.

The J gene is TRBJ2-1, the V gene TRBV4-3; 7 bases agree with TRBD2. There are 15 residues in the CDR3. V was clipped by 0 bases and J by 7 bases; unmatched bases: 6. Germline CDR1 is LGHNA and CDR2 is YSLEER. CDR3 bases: TGCGCCAGCAGCCAAGATATGAGGGGAGGGAATGAGCAGTTCTTC. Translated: CASSQDMRGGNEQFF.

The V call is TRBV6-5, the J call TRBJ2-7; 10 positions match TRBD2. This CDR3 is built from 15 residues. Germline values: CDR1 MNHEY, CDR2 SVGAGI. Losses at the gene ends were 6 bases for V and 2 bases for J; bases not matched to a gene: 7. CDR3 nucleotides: TGTGCCAGCAGACCCGGGACTAGCGTCCCCTACGAGCAGTACTTC. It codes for CASRPGTSVPYEQYF.

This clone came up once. CDR3 loop: CASSLVDRGDEQYF. As DNA, the CDR3 is TGTGCCAGCAGCTTAGTGGACAGGGGGGACGAGCAGTACTTC. The rearrangement joins TRBV7-9 to TRBJ2-7; 10 nucleotides agree with TRBD1. V was clipped by 1 base and J by 5 bases; unmatched bases: 2. Germline CDR1 and CDR2: SEHNR and FQNEAQ (reference sequence). The CDR3 is made up of 14 amino acids.

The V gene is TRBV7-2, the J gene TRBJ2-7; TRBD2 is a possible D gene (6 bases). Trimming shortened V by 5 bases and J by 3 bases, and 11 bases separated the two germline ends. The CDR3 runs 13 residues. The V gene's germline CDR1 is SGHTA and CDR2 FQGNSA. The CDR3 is CASSTGTFYEQYF. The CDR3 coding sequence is TGTGCCAGCAGCACCGGGACTTTCTACGAGCAGTACTTC.

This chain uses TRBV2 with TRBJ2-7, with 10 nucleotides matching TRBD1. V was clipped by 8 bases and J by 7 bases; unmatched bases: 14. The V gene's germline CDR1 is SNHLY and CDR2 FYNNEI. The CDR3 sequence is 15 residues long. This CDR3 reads CASSSSGTGVSEQYF. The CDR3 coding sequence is TGTGCCAGCTCCTCTTCCGGGACAGGGGTGAGTGAGCAGTACTTC.

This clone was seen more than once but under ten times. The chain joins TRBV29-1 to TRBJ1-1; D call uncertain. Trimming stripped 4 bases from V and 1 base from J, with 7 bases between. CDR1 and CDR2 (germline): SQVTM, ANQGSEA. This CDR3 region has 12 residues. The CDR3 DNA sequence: TGCAGCGTTGGTCTTCAGAACACTGAAGCTTTCTTT. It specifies CSVGLQNTEAFF.

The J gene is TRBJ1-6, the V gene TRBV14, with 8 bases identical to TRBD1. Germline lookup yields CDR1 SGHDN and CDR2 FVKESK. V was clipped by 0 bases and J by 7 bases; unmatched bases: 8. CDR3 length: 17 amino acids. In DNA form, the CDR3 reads TGTGCCAGCAGCCAAGATACAACAGGGGGTAGAAATTCACCCCTCCACTTT. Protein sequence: CASSQDTTGGRNSPLHF.

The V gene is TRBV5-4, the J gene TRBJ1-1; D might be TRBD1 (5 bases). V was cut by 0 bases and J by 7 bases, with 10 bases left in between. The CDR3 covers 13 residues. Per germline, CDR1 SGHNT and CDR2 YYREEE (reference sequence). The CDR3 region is CASSLAQGGEAFF. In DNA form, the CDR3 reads TGTGCCAGCAGCTTGGCCCAGGGAGGTGAAGCTTTCTTT.

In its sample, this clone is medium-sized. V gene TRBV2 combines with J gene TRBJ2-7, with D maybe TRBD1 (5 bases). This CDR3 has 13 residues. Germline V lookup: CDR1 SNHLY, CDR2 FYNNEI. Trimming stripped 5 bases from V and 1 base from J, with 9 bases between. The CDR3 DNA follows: TGTGCCAGCAGTCGGCAGGGATCCTACGAGCAGTACTTC. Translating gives CASSRQGSYEQYF.

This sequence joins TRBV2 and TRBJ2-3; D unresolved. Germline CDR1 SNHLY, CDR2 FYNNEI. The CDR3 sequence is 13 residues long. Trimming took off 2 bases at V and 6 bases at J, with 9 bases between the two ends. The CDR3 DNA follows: TGTGCCAGCAGTGAATGGCCGCCGGATACGCAGTATTTT. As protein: CASSEWPPDTQYF.

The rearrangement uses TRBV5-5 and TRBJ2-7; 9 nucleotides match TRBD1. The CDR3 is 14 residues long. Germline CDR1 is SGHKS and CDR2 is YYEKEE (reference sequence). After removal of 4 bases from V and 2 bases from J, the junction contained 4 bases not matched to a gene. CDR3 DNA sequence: TGTGCCAGCAGCCCGGACAGGGGTCCCTACGAGCAGTACTTC. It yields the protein CASSPDRGPYEQYF.

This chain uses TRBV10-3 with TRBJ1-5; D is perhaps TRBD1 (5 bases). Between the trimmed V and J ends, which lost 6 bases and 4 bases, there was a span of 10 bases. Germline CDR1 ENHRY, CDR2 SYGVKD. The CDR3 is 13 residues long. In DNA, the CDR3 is TGTGCCATCAGCCGGGACGGAAATCAGCCCCAGCATTTT. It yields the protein CAISRDGNQPQHF.

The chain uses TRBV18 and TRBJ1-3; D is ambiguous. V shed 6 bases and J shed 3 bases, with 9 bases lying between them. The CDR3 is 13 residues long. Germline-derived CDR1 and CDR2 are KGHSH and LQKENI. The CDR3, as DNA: TGTGCCAGCTCTCCCAGTCGTGGAAACACCATATATTTT. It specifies CASSPSRGNTIYF.

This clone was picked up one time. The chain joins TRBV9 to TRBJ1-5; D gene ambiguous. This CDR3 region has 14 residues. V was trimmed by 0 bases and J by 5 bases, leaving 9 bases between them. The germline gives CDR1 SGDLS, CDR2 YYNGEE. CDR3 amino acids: CASSVEGTHQPQHF. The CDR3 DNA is TGTGCCAGCAGCGTAGAGGGTACGCATCAGCCCCAGCATTTT.

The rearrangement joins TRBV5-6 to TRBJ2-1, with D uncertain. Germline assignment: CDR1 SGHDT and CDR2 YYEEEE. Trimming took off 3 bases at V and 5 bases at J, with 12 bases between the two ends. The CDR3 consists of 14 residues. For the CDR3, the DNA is TGTGCCAGCAGCTGGGGTAATCGGGACAATGAGCAGTTCTTC. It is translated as CASSWGNRDNEQFF.

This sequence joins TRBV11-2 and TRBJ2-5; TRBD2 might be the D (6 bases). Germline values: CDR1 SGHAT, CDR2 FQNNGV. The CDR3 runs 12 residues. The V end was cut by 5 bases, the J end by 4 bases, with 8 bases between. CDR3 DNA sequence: TGTGCCAGCAGCCAAGCGGGAGAGACCCAGTACTTC. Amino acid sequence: CASSQAGETQYF.

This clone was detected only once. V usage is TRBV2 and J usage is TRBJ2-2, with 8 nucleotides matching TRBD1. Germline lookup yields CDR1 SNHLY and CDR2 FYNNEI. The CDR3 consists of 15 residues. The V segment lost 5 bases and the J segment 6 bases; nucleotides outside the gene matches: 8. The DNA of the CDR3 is TGTGCCAGCAGTCCGGATTGGACAGGGCCCGGGGAGCTGTTTTTT. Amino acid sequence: CASSPDWTGPGELFF. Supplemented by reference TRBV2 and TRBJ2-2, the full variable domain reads EPEVTQTPSHQVTQMGQEVILRCVPISNHLYFYWYRQILGQKVEFLVSFYNNEISEKSEIFDDQFSVERPDGSNFTLKIRSTKLEDSAMYFCASSPDWTGPGELFFGEGSRLTVL.

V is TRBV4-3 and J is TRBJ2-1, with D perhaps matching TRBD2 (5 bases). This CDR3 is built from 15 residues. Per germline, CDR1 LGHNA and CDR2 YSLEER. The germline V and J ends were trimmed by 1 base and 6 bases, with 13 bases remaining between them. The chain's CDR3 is CASSQGRLALNEQFF. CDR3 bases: TGCGCCAGCAGCCAAGGCCGGCTAGCCCTCAATGAGCAGTTCTTC.

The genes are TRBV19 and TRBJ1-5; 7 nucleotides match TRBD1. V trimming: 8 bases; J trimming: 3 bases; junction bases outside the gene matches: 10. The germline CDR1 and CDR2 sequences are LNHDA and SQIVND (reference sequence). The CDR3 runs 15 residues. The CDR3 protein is CASLKRTGVNQPQHF. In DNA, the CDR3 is TGTGCCAGTCTAAAGCGGACAGGAGTCAATCAGCCCCAGCATTTT.

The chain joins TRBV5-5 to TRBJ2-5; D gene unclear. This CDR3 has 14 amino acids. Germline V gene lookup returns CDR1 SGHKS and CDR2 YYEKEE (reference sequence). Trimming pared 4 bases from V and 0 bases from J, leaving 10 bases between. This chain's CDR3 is CASSDGPDQETQYF. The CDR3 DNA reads TGTGCCAGCAGCGACGGACCGGACCAAGAGACCCAGTACTTC.

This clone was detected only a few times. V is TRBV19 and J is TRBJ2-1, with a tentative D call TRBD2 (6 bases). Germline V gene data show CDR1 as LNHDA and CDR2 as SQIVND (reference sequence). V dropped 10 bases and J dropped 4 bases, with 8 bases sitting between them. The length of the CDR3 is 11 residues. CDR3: CATGLYNEQFF. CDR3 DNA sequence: TGTGCCACTGGACTATACAATGAGCAGTTCTTC.

CDR3 nucleotide sequence: TGCGCCAGCAGCCCCGGGACAGTATCTAATGAGCAGTTCTTC. Protein product: CASSPGTVSNEQFF. The chain couples TRBV5-1 to TRBJ2-1; 7 bases are a match to TRBD1. V lost 4 bases to trimming and J lost 7 bases; unmatched junction nucleotides: 8. Germline assignment: CDR1 SGHRS and CDR2 YFSETQ. CDR3 length equals 14 residues.

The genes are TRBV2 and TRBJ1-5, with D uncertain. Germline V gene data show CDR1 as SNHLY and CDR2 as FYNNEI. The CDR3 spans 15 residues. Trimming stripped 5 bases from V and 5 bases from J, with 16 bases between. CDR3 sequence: CASSLEVGGDQPQHF. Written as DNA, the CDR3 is TGTGCCAGCAGTTTAGAGGTGGGTGGGGATCAGCCCCAGCATTTT.

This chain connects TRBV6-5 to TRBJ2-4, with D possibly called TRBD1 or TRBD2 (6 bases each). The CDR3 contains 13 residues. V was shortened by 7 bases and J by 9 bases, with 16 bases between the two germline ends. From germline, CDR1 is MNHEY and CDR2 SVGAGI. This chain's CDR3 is CASNQDGGRIQYF. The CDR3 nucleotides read TGTGCCAGCAATCAGGACGGGGGCCGCATTCAGTACTTC.

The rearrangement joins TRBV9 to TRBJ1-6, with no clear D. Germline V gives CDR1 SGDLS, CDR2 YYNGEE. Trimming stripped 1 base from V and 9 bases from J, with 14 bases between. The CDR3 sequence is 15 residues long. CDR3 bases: TGTGCCAGCAGCGTAAGCGGGAGTATAGGTTCACCCCTCCACTTT. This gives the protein CASSVSGSIGSPLHF.